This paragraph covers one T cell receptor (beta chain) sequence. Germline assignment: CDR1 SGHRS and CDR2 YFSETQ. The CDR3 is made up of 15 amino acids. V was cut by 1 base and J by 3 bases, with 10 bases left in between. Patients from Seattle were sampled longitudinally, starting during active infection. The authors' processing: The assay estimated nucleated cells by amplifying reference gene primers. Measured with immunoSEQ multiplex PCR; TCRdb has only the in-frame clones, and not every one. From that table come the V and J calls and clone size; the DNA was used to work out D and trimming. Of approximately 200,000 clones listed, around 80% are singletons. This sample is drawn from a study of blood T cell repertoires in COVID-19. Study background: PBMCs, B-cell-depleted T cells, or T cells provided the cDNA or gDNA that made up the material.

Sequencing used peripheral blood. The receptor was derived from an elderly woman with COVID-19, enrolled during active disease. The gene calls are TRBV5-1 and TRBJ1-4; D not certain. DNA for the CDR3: TGCGCCAGCAGCTTGTATCGGGAAGCTAATGAAAAACTGTTTTTT. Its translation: CASSLYREANEKLFF.